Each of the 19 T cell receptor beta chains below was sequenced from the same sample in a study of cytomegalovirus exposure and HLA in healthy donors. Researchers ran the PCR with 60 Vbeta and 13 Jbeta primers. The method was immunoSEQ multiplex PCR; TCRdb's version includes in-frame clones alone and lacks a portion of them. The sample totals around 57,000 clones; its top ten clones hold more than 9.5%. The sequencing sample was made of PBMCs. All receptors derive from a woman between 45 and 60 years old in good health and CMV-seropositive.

CDR3 loop: CASTNSPTSVYEQYF. CDR3 DNA sequence: TGTGCCAGCACGAATTCCCCGACTAGTGTCTACGAGCAGTACTTC. The J gene is TRBJ2-7, the V gene TRBV7-2; tentative D call: TRBD2 (6 bases). Germline-derived CDR1 and CDR2 are SGHTA and FQGNSA. The V end was cut by 7 bases, the J end by 3 bases, with 19 bases between. The CDR3 is made up of 15 amino acids.

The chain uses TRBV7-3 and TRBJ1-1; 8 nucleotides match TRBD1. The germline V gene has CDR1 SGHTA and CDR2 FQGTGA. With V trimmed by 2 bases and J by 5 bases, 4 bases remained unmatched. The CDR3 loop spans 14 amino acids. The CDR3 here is CASSLQGAGTEAFF. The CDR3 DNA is TGTGCCAGCAGCTTACAGGGGGCAGGGACTGAAGCTTTCTTT.

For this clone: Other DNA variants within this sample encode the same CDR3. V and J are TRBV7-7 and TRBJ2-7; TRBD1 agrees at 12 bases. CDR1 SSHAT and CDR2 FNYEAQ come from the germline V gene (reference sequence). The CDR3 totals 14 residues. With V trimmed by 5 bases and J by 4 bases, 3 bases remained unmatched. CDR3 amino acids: CASSPGQGAYEQYF. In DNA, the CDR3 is TGTGCCAGCAGCCCGGGACAGGGGGCGTACGAGCAGTACTTC.

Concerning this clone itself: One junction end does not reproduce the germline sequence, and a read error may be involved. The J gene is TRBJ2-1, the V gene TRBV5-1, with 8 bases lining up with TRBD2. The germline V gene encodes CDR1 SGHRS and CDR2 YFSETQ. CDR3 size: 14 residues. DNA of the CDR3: TGCGCCAGCAGCTTGACTAGCGGCTACAATGAGCAGCTCTTC. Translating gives CASSLTSGYNEQLF.

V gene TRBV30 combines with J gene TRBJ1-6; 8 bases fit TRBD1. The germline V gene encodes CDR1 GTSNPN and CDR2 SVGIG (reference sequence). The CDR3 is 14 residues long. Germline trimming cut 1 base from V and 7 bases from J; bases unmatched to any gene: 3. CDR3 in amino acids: CAWSERTGNSPLHF. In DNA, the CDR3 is TGTGCCTGGAGTGAAAGGACAGGGAATTCACCCCTCCACTTT.

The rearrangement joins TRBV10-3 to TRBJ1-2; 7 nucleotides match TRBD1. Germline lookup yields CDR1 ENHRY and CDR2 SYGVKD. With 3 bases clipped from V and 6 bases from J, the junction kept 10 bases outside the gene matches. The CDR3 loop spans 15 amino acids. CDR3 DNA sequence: TGTGCCATCAGTGAAGGGTCATACAGGGGAGATGGCTACACCTTC. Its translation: CAISEGSYRGDGYTF.

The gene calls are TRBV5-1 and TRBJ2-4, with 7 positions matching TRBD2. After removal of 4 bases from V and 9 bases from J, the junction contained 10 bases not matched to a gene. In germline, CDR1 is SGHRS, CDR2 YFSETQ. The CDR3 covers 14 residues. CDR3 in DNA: TGCGCCAGCAGCCTCTCCGGACTAGATGGCATTCAGTACTTC. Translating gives CASSLSGLDGIQYF.

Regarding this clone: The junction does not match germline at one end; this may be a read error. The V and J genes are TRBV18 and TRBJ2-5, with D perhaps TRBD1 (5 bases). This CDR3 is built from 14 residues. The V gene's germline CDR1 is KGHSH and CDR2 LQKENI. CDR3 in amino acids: CASSPNRYQEAQYF. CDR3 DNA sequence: TGTGCCAGCTCACCAAACAGGTACCAAGAGGCCCAGTACTTC. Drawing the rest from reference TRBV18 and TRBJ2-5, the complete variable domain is NAGVMQNPRHLVRRRGQEARLRCSPMKGHSHVYWYRQLPEEGLKFMVYLQKENIIDESGMPKERFSAEFPKEGPSILRIQQVVRGDSAAYFCASSPNRYQEAQYFGPGTRLLVL.

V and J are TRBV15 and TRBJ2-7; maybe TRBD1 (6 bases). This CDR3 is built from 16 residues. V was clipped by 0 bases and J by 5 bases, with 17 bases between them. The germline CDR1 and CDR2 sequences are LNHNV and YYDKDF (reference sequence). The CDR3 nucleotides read TGTGCCACCAGCAGAGATAGCAGGGGTCGTCTTGACGAGCAGTACTTC. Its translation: CATSRDSRGRLDEQYF.

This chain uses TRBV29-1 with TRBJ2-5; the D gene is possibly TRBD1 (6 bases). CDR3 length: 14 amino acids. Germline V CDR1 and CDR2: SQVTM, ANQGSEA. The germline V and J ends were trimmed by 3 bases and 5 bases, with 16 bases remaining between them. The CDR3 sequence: CSVDGGRGGETQYF. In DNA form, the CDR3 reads TGCAGCGTTGACGGTGGCAGGGGTGGGGAGACCCAGTACTTC.

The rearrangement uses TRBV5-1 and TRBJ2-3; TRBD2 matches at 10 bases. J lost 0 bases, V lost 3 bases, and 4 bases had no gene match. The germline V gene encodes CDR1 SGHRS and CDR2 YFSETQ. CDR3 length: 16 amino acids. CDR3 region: CASSSSGSGSTDTQYF. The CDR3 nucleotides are TGCGCCAGCAGCTCTAGCGGGAGTGGGAGCACAGATACGCAGTATTTT.

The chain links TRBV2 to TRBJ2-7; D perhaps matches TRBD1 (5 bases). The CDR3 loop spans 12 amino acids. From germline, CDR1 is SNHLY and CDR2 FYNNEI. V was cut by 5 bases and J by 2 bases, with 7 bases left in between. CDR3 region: CASSSQAYEQYF. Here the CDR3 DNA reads TGTGCCAGCAGTTCACAGGCCTACGAGCAGTACTTC.

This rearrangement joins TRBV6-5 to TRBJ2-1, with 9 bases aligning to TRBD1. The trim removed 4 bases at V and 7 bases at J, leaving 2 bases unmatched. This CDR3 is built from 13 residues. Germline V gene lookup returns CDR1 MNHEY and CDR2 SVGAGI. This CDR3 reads CASSSDRGNEQFF. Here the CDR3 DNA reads TGTGCCAGCAGTTCGGACAGGGGAAATGAGCAGTTCTTC.

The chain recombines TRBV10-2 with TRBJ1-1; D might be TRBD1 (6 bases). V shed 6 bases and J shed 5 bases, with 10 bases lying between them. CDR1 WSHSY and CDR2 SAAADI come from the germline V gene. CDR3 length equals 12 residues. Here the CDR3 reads CASSEGGTEAFF. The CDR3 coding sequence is TGCGCCAGCAGCGAGGGGGGGACTGAAGCTTTCTTT.

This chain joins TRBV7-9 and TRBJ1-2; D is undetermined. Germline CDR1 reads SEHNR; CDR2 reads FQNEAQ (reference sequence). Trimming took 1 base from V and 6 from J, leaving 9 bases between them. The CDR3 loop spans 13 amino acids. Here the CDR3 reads CASSLEPPDGYTF. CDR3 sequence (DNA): TGTGCCAGCAGCTTAGAACCCCCGGATGGCTACACCTTC.

The CDR3 here is CASSFIRGDTGELFF. The CDR3 DNA sequence: TGTGCCAGTAGCTTCATCAGGGGAGACACCGGGGAGCTGTTTTTT. The chain links TRBV19 to TRBJ2-2; possibly TRBD1 for D (6 bases). CDR3 size: 15 residues. Germline V gives CDR1 LNHDA, CDR2 SQIVND (reference sequence). V shed 6 bases and J shed 3 bases, with 14 bases lying between them.

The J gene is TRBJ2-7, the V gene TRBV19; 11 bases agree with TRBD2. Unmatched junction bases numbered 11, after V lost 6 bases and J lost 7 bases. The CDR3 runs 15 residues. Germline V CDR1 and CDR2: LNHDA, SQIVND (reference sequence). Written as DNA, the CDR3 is TGTGCCAGTAGGGCCTCGGGACTAGCGGAGGAAGAGCAGTACTTC. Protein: CASRASGLAEEEQYF.

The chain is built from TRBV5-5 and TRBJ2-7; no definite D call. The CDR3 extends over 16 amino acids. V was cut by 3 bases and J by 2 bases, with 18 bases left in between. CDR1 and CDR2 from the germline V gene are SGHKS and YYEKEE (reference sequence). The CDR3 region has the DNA TGTGCCAGCAGCTCCCCTCTGCGATCATCCGCCTACGAGCAGTACTTC. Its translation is CASSSPLRSSAYEQYF.

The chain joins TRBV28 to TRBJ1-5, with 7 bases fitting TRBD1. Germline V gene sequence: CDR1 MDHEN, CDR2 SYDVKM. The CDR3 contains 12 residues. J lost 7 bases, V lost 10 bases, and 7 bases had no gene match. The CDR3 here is CATEQGPQPQHF. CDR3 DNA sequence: TGTGCCACCGAACAGGGGCCGCAGCCCCAGCATTTT. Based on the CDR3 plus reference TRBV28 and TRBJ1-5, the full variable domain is DVKVTQSSRYLVKRTGEKVFLECVQDMDHENMFWYRQDPGLGLRLIYFSYDVKMKEKGDIPEGYSVSREKKERFSLILESASTNQTSMYLCATEQGPQPQHFGDGTRLSIL.